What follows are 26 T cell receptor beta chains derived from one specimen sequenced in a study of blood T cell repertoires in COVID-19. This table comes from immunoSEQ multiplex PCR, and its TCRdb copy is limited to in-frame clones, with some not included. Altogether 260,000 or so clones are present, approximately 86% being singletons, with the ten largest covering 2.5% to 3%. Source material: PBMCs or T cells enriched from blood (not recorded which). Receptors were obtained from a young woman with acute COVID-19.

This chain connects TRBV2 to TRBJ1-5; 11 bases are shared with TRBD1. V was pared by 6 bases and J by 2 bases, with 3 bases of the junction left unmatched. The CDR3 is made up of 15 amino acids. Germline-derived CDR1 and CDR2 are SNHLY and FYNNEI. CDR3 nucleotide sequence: TGTGCCAGCAGCGGGACAGGGGGAGGCAATCAGCCCCAGCATTTT. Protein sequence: CASSGTGGGNQPQHF. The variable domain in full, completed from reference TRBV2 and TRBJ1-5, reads EPEVTQTPSHQVTQMGQEVILRCVPISNHLYFYWYRQILGQKVEFLVSFYNNEISEKSEIFDDQFSVERPDGSNFTLKIRSTKLEDSAMYFCASSGTGGGNQPQHFGDGTRLSIL.

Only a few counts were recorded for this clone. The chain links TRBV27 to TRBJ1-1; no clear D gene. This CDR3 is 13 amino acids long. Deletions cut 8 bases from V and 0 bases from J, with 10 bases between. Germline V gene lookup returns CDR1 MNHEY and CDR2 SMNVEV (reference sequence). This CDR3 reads CASQPSMNTEAFF. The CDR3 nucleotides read TGTGCCAGCCAACCCTCTATGAACACTGAAGCTTTCTTT.

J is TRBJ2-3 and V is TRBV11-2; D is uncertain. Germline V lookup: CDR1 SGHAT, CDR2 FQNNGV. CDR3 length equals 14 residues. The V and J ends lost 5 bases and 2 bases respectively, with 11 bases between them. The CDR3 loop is CASSHSRYTDTQYF. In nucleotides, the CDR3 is TGTGCCAGCAGCCACTCACGATACACAGATACGCAGTATTTT.

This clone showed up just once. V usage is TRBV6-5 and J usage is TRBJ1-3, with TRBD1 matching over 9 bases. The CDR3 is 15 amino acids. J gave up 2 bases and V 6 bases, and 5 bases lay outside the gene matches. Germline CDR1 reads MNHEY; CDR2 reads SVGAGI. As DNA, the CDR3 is TGTGCCAGCAGAACAGGGGGCGCAACTGGAAACACCATATATTTT. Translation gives CASRTGGATGNTIYF.

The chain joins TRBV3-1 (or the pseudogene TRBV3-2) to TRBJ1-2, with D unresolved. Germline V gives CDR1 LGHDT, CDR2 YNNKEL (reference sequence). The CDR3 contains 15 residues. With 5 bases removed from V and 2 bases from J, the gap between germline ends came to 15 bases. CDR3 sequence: CASSFRHQGNYGYTF. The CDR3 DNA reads TGTGCCAGCAGCTTTCGACATCAAGGAAACTATGGCTACACCTTC.

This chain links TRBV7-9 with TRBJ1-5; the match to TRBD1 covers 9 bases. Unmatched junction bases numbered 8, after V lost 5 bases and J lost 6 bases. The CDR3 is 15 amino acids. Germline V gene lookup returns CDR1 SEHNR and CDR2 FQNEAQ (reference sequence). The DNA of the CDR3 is TGTGCCAGCAGCGCAGGACAGGGGCTCAGTCAGCCCCAGCATTTT. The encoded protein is CASSAGQGLSQPQHF.

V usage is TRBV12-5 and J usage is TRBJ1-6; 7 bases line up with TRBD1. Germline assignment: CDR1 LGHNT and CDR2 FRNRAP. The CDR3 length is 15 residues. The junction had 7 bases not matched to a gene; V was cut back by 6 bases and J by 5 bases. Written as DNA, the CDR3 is TGTGCTAGTGGCCCTCCGGGACAGAATAATTCACCCCTCCACTTT. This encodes CASGPPGQNNSPLHF.

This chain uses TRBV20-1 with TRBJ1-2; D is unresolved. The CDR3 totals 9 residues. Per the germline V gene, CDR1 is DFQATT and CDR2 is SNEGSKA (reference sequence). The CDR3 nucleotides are TGCAGACCCGGCGGGGGCTACACCTTC. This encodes CRPGGGYTF.

The CDR3 is CASSSGEGNEQFF. The CDR3 bases are TGCGCCAGCAGCAGCGGAGAGGGCAATGAGCAGTTCTTC. The chain has TRBV5-1 and TRBJ2-1, with D perhaps matching TRBD2 (5 bases). Deletions cut 4 bases from V and 6 bases from J, with 11 bases between. CDR3 length: 13 amino acids. CDR1 and CDR2 from the germline V gene are SGHRS and YFSETQ.

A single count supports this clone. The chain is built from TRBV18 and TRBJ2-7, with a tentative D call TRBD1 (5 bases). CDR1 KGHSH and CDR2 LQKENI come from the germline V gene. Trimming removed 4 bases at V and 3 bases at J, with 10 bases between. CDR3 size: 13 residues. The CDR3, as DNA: TGTGCCAGCTCACGACAGCTCAACTACGAGCAGTACTTC. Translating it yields CASSRQLNYEQYF. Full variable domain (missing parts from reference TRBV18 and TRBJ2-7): NAGVMQNPRHLVRRRGQEARLRCSPMKGHSHVYWYRQLPEEGLKFMVYLQKENIIDESGMPKERFSAEFPKEGPSILRIQQVVRGDSAAYFCASSRQLNYEQYFGPGTRLTVT.

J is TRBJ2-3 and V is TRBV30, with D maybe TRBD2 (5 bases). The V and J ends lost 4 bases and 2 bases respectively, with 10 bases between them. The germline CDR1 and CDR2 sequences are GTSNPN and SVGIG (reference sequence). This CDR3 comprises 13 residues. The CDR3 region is CAWTRTPTDTQYF. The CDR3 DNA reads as TGTGCCTGGACCAGGACTCCCACAGATACGCAGTATTTT.

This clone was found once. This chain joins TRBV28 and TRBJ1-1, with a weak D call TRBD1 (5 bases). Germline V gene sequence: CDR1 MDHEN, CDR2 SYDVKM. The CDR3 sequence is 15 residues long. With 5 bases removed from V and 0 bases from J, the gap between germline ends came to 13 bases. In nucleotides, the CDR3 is TGTGCCAGCAGTCGGGGGTCCCGGGTGAACACTGAAGCTTTCTTT. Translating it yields CASSRGSRVNTEAFF.

CDR3 in amino acids: CASSSNRRTGTYEQYF. The DNA of the CDR3 is TGTGCCAGCAGCTCTAATCGTAGGACAGGTACCTACGAGCAGTACTTC. The chain links TRBV5-4 to TRBJ2-7; 7 bases are shared with TRBD1. The germline gives CDR1 SGHNT, CDR2 YYREEE (reference sequence). The V and J ends lost 3 bases and 2 bases, in that order; junction bases with no gene match: 11. This CDR3 contains 16 residues.

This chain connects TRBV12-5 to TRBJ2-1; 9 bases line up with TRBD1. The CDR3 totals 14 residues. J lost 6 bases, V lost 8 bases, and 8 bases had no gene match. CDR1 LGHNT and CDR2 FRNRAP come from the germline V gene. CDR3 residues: CASHPGQGFNEQFF. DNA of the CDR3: TGTGCTAGTCATCCGGGACAGGGATTCAATGAGCAGTTCTTC. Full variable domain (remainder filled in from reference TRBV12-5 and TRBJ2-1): DARVTQTPRHKVTEMGQEVTMRCQPILGHNTVFWYRQTMMQGLELLAYFRNRAPLDDSGMPKDRFSAEMPDATLATLKIQPSEPRDSAVYFCASHPGQGFNEQFFGPGTRLTVL.

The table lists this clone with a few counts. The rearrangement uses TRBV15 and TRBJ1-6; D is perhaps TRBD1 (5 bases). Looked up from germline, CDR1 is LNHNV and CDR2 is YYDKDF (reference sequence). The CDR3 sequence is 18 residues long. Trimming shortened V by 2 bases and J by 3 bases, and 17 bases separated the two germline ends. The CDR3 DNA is TGTGCCACCAGCAGAAGCCTCGACCGGGGGATCTATAATTCACCCCTCCACTTT. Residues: CATSRSLDRGIYNSPLHF.

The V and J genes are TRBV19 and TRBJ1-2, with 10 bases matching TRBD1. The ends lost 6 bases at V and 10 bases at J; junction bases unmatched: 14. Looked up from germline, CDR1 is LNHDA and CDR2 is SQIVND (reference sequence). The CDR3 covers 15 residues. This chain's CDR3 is CASRRTGGRSDDYTF. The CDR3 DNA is TGTGCCAGTAGGAGGACAGGGGGAAGGTCTGATGACTACACCTTC. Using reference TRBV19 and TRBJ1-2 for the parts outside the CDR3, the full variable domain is DGGITQSPKYLFRKEGQNVTLSCEQNLNHDAMYWYRQDPGQGLRLIYYSQIVNDFQKGDIAEGYSVSREKKESFPLTVTSAQKNPTAFYLCASRRTGGRSDDYTFGSGTRLTVV.

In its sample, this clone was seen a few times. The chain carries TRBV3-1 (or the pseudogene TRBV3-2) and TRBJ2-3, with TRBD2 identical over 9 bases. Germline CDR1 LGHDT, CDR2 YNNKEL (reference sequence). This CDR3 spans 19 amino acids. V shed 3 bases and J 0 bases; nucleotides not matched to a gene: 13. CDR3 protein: CASSHRLAEISASTDTQYF. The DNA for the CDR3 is TGTGCCAGCAGCCACCGACTAGCGGAAATCAGTGCTAGCACAGATACGCAGTATTTT.

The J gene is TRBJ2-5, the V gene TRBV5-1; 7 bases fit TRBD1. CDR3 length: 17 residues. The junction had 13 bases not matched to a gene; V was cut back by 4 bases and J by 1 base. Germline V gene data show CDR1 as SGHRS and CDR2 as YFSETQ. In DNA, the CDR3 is TGCGCCAGCAGCCCCTGGGGAATGACAGGGTCCCAAGAGACCCAGTACTTC. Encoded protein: CASSPWGMTGSQETQYF.

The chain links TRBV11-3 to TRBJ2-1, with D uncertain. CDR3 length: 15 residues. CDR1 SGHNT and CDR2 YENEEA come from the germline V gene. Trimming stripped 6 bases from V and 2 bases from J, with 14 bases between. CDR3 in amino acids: CASSPTPMAYNEQFF. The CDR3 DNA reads TGTGCCAGCAGTCCTACCCCGATGGCCTACAATGAGCAGTTCTTC.

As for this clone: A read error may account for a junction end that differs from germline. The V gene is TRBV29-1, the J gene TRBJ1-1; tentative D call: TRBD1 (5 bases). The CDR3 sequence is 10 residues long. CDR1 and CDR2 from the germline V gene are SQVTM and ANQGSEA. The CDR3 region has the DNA TGCAGCGCTGAAGGACAAGAAGCTTTCTTT. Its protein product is CSAEGQEAFF.

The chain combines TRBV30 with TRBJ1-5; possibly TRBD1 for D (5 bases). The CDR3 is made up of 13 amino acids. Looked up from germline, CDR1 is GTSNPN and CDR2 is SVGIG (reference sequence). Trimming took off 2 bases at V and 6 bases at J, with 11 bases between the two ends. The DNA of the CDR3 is TGTGCCTGGAGTTATGGGGCAGGTCAGCCCCAGCATTTT. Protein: CAWSYGAGQPQHF.

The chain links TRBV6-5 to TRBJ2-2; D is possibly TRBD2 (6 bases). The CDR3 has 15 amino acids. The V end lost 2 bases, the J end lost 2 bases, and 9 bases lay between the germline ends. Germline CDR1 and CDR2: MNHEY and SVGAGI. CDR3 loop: CASSYSGLNTGELFF. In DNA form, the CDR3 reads TGTGCCAGCAGTTACAGCGGGCTAAACACCGGGGAGCTGTTTTTT.

CDR3 DNA: TGTGCCAGCAGTTTAGCGGGAACCCGCACAGATACGCAGTATTTT. This gives the protein CASSLAGTRTDTQYF. The chain carries TRBV27 and TRBJ2-3; D might be TRBD2 (6 bases). The CDR3 spans 15 residues. Per germline, CDR1 MNHEY and CDR2 SMNVEV (reference sequence). The V gene lost 2 bases and the J gene lost 1 base, with 10 bases spanning the gap.

The CDR3 reads CASSQDATSGGTPYTQYF. CDR3 DNA sequence: TGCGCCAGCAGCCAAGATGCGACTAGCGGGGGGACTCCTTATACGCAGTATTTT. The chain recombines TRBV4-3 with TRBJ2-3; 13 nucleotides match TRBD2. The length of the CDR3 is 18 residues. The trim removed 0 bases at V and 7 bases at J, leaving 10 bases unmatched. Germline V CDR1 and CDR2: LGHNA, YSLEER.

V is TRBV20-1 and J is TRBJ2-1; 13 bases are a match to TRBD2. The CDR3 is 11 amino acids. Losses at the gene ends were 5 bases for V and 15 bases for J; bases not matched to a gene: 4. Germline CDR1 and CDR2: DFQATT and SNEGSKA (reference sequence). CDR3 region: CSAGTSGVSFF. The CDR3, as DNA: TGCAGTGCTGGGACTAGCGGGGTATCGTTCTTC.

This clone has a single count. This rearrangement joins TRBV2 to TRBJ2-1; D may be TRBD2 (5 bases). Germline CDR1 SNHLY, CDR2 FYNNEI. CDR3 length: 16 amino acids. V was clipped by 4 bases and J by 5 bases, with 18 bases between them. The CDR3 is CASSVVVGLTDNEQFF. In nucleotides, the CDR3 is TGTGCCAGCAGTGTAGTCGTAGGACTCACAGACAATGAGCAGTTCTTC.